This T cell receptor (beta chain) was identified during a study of regulatory T cells in long-lasting Graves disease. Study conclusions and caveats: Persistent disease samples used TRBV28, TRBJ1-2 and TRBJ2-5 preferentially.

Concerning this clonotype itself: Its antigen is currently unknown. Germline and junction disagree at one end, which may indicate a read error.

Time point noted: newly diagnosed GD, antithyroid drugs for less than 3 months. With RNA extracted from PBMCs as input, the TCR library was made. Germline assignment: CDR1 MGHRA and CDR2 YSYEKL. This CDR3 has 16 amino acids. Arm-PCR with iRepertoire HTBI primers amplified the CDR3 regions for these TCR beta libraries. Via MiXCR, TCRdb re-called the multiplex PCR reads, giving one row per CDR3 protein. In the table there are 350,000 to 500,000 distinct CDR3 sequences, roughly 15% of which are singletons. These data also featured in a second study, about T cells in Graves' hyperthyroidism and ophthalmopathy. That paper adds: Ophthalmopathy was told apart from stable hyperthyroidism by a 13 V-J model.

The TCR was taken from a woman in her forties or fifties with Graves disease. The sample was peripheral blood mononuclear cells (PBMCs), taken at new diagnosis, from a patient treated with antithyroid drugs. The rearrangement links TRBV4-1 to TRBJ1-3, with no clear D. The CDR3 coding sequence is TGCGCCAGCAGACCTGACGTGGAGGTGGCTGGAAACACCATATGTTTT. It is translated as CASRPDVEVAGNTICF.